The T cell receptor (beta chain) under discussion was sequenced for a study of T-cell memory formation after mild COVID-19 (dated by TCRdb to the early 2020s). General notes on the study: TCR sequence clusters from the two donors were largely donor specific. In a couple of donors, T-cell clones that expanded and contracted after mild COVID-19 were tracked by sequencing TCRalpha and TCRbeta repertoires over time. Two young, previously healthy adult volunteers made up the cohort, one male and one female. What the authors observed across the whole study: Clones contracting from day 15 to 85 had balanced CD4/CD8 phenotypes, while a second wave expanding from day 15 to 37 was biased towards CD4+. Contracting CD4+ clones turned up mainly in the CM and EM memory subsets, whereas EMRA was where CD8+ clones were enriched. Some responding clones were detected in pre-infection memory, which suggested that pre-existing cross-reactive memory T cells had joined the SARS-CoV-2 response. Only two mild cases were covered in the study, and larger cohorts including severe cases with pre-infection samples were considered necessary. Whether the second-wave clones peaking on day 37 were SARS-CoV-2 specific was not confirmed.

In the case of this clonotype: No cognate antigen has been identified for it. This sequence may be a read error, since a much larger clone differs from it by one base.

Ficoll-Paque density gradient centrifugation was the method used to isolate PBMCs. Sequenced using an Illumina NovaSeq 6000. TCRalpha and TCRbeta cDNA libraries were built by 5'RACE with constant-segment primers, adding sample barcodes and unique molecular identifiers. Trizol reagent was used to extract RNA from every sample. Amplification of the libraries took two PCR steps, and the second step added a second sample barcode plus Illumina TruSeq adapters. Sequencing of the libraries was done on an Illumina NovaSeq, producing 2 x 150 bp paired-end reads. Under the source paper's analysis protocol: With migec v1.2.7, reads were demultiplexed and then collapsed into UMI-guided consensus sequences. Using mixcr v2.1.11, UMI consensuses were aligned to TRA and TRB V and J templates and then assembled into clonotypes. Clonotypes were classified as expanded or contracted when called significant by both edgeR and NoisET, with noise models trained on biological replicates. For edgeR calls, a false discovery rate-adjusted p below 0.01 and a log2 fold-change threshold of 1 were applied. As an exploratory analysis of dynamics, PCA with hierarchical clustering was applied to max-normalized trajectories of the 1000 most abundant clonotypes. Separately sequenced CD4+ and CD8+ repertoires were used to assign the CD4 or CD8 phenotype of responding clones. TCRdb took the public reads, trimmed them with fastp at Q25, ran MiXCR for clone calling and kept in-frame beta chains. Duplicate CDR3 protein sequences are folded into a single record with the most common DNA and genes. The V and J calls and clone size come from TCRdb's table, not from the authors' own analysis. The sample contains hundreds of thousands of distinct CDR3 sequences, 16% of them found a single time. Roughly 21% of the sample belongs to the ten largest clones.

Taken from the germline V gene, the CDR1 and CDR2 loops are MNHEY and SVGEGT. The cysteine opens and the phenylalanine closes a CDR3 of 14 amino acids. The DNA shown is the 42-base CDR3, in frame from base 1. This receptor chain uses TRBV6-2 or TRBV6-3 and TRBJ2-3, with 9 junctional bases fitting TRBD2. This receptor was taken from a man aged 18 to 29 who had mild COVID-19 (a few samples of this study predate the infection). The sample titles of this study are shuffled in the database, so cell type and time point are left out; the donor was told from shared clones. Sample: PBMCs or a T cell subset sorted from them (not recorded which). The DNA sequence is TGTGCCAGCATCAGCGGGGGGAGCACAGAGACGCAGTATTTT. Protein translation: CASISGGSTETQYF.